These 23 T cell receptor beta chains were all obtained from the same sample, sequenced in a study of T cell clonality in common variable immunodeficiency (dated by TCRdb to about 2015). The library was produced with the immunoSEQ multiplex PCR assay. TCRdb holds this immuneACCESS table with in-frame rearrangements only. Some clones are missing; in checked studies, unresolved V genes explain under half, and the rest has no known cause. This sample is represented by 40,000 to 50,000 clones, with no singletons among them. 8% to 13% of the sample is taken by the ten largest. Sequenced input: peripheral blood mononuclear cells. The receptors were gathered from a person aged 18 to 69 in good health.

This clone showed up many times. The read finishes 3 residues shy of the CDR3 end, and the germline J gene is used to complete it. The chain carries TRBV6-4 and TRBJ1-6; a possible D gene is TRBD1 (5 bases). The CDR3 is 14 residues long. Trimming pared 3 bases from V and 9 bases from J, leaving 12 bases between. Germline-derived CDR1 and CDR2 are MRHNA and SNTAGT. CDR3 bases read: TGTGCCAGCAGTGAATTCGCGGGGGGTTCACCC. Its protein product is CASSEFAGGSP. The full-length CDR3 reads as CASSEFAGGSPLHF.

This clone was counted at least ten times. Sequencing ends 3 residues short of the CDR3 end; the germline J gene provides the rest. The chain couples TRBV4-2 to TRBJ1-1, with no clear D. The CDR3 length is 12 residues. The germline CDR1 and CDR2 sequences are LGHNA and YNFKEQ. Trimming cost V 3 bases and J 2 bases, with 4 bases left between them. The part of the CDR3 DNA that was read is TGTGCCAGCAGCCACGTAAACACTGAA. This translates into CASSHVNTE. The complete CDR3 reads CASSHVNTEAFF.

This clone has at least ten counts. The CDR3: CASSSTGGPETQYF. The part of the CDR3 DNA that was read is TGTGCCAGCAGCTCCACAGGGGGGCCAGAGACC. This chain joins TRBV11-3 and TRBJ2-5, with 8 bases identical to TRBD1. The observed sequence ends 3 residues before the CDR3 terminus, with the missing tail filled in from the germline J gene. The ends lost 4 bases at V and 4 bases at J; junction bases unmatched: 5. This CDR3 is built from 14 residues. From germline, CDR1 is SGHNT and CDR2 YENEEA.

This clone was seen repeatedly, ten times or more. The observed sequence ends 3 residues before the CDR3 terminus, with the missing tail filled in from the germline J gene. The V and J genes are TRBV6-2 or TRBV6-3 and TRBJ2-1; TRBD1 matches at 11 bases. CDR1 MNHEY and CDR2 SVGEGT come from the germline V gene. With 5 bases clipped from V and 4 bases from J, the junction kept 7 bases outside the gene matches. The length of the CDR3 is 16 residues. The CDR3: CASSATGQGVYNEQFF. The CDR3 DNA, read in part, is TGTGCCAGCAGTGCCACGGGACAGGGGGTGTACAATGAG.

On this clone itself: With the read ending 3 residues before the CDR3 end, the germline J gene is used to fill in that end. The V gene is TRBV7-2, the J gene TRBJ2-5; TRBD2 aligns across 7 bases. The CDR3 sequence is 14 residues long. V lost 1 base to trimming and J lost 4 bases; unmatched junction nucleotides: 3. The V gene's germline CDR1 is SGHTA and CDR2 FQGNSA. CDR3 in amino acids: CASSLGPGGETQYF. Incomplete CDR3 DNA: TGTGCCAGCAGCTTAGGGCCGGGGGGAGAGACC. Looking up the rest from reference TRBV7-2 and TRBJ2-5 gives the full variable domain: GAGVSQSPSNKVTEKGKDVELRCDPISGHTALYWYRQSLGQGLEFLIYFQGNSAPDKSGLPSDRFSAERTGGSVSTLTIQRTQQEDSAVYLCASSLGPGGETQYFGPGTRLLVL.

This clone occurred many times. The read finishes 3 residues shy of the CDR3 end, and the germline J gene is used to complete it. The chain joins TRBV7-9 to TRBJ2-3, with 10 bases lining up with TRBD2. The germline V gene has CDR1 SEHNR and CDR2 FQNEAQ (reference sequence). Trimming at V came to 0 bases and at J to 5 bases, leaving 2 bases not matched to a gene. The CDR3 covers 15 residues. The CDR3 spells CASSLALAGQDTQYF. The covered CDR3 bases are TGTGCCAGCAGCTTAGCACTAGCGGGACAAGATACG.

This clone was counted many times. The read ends 3 residues shy of where the CDR3 ends; the end is completed using the germline J gene. V usage is TRBV14 and J usage is TRBJ2-7; 7 bases agree with TRBD1. The junction had 2 bases not matched to a gene; V was cut back by 4 bases and J by 2 bases. Germline CDR1 and CDR2: SGHDN and FVKESK. This CDR3 has 13 amino acids. CDR3 sequence reads: CASSPDRTYEQYF. The CDR3 DNA, read in part, is TGTGCCAGCAGCCCGGACAGGACCTACGAG. The whole variable domain, filled in from reference TRBV14 and TRBJ2-7, reads EAGVTQFPSHSVIEKGQTVTLRCDPISGHDNLYWYRRVMGKEIKFLLHFVKESKQDESGMPNNRFLAERTGGTYSTLKVQPAELEDSGVYFCASSPDRTYEQYFGPGTRLTVT.

This clone was seen repeatedly, ten times or more. The sequence runs out 3 residues before the end of the CDR3; the remainder is reconstructed from the germline J gene. The gene calls are TRBV7-1 and TRBJ2-7, with 15 positions matching TRBD2. TRBV7-1 is marked as an open reading frame, function uncertain. This CDR3 region has 21 residues. Trimming cost V 3 bases and J 3 bases; bases outside gene matches: 18. The DNA read from the CDR3 is TGTGCCAGCAGCTCCTACCGAGGACTAGCGGGGGGGGAGCCTGATGACTACGAG. Translating gives CASSSYRGLAGGEPDDYE. The whole CDR3 sequence is CASSSYRGLAGGEPDDYEQYF.

This clone occurred many times. The read terminates 3 residues before the CDR3 end, so the remaining end is supplied by the germline J gene. V is TRBV10-3 and J is TRBJ1-3; no definite D call. V was cut by 7 bases and J by 1 base, with 11 bases left in between. Germline loops: CDR1 ENHRY, CDR2 SYGVKD. The CDR3 is 14 residues long. CDR3 sequence: CAINKALSGNTIYF. The DNA read from the CDR3 is TGTGCCATCAATAAAGCCTTATCTGGAAACACC.

This clone occurred many times. The CDR3 extends 3 residues past the end of the read, so its final part is completed from the germline J gene. The rearrangement joins TRBV5-1 to TRBJ1-1; 7 bases are shared with TRBD1. Germline assignment: CDR1 SGHRS and CDR2 YFSETQ. The CDR3 has 16 residues. The trim removed 5 bases at V and 0 bases at J, leaving 10 bases unmatched. The sequenced CDR3 bases are TGCGCCAGCAGTTCCCGCAGGGGGAACATGAACACTGAA. Residues: CASSSRRGNMNTE. The entire CDR3 protein reads CASSSRRGNMNTEAFF.

This clone was counted at least ten times. The CDR3 extends 3 residues past the end of the read, so its final part is completed from the germline J gene. This chain connects TRBV7-3 to TRBJ1-2; D unclear. This CDR3 spans 13 amino acids. V dropped 5 bases and J dropped 4 bases, with 11 bases sitting between them. Germline CDR1 reads SGHTA; CDR2 reads FQGTGA. CDR3: CASSPSEGYGYTF. The CDR3 bases that were read are TGTGCCAGCAGCCCCTCGGAGGGCTATGGC.

This clone has a count of ten or more. The junction and the germline gene differ at one end; a read error may be behind it. The read stops 3 residues short of the end of the CDR3; the missing end is completed from the germline J gene. Other DNA sequences within the sample encode an identical CDR3. V gene TRBV4-2 combines with J gene TRBJ1-1, with 8 bases identical to TRBD1. The CDR3 extends over 15 amino acids. Germline loops: CDR1 LGHNA, CDR2 YNFKEQ. The sequenced part of the CDR3 DNA is TGCGCCAGCAGCCACCCTGGACAGGGGAACACTGAA. Its protein product is CASSHPGQGNTE. The entire CDR3 sequence reads CASSHPGQGNTEAFF.

This clone was seen repeatedly, ten times or more. The read ends 3 residues shy of where the CDR3 ends; the end is completed using the germline J gene. The chain recombines TRBV7-2 with TRBJ1-1, with a tentative D call TRBD1 (6 bases). CDR1 is SGHTA, CDR2 FQGNSA, per germline. V was clipped by 1 base and J by 4 bases, with 13 bases between them. The CDR3 length is 15 residues. The CDR3 DNA, read in part, is TGTGCCAGCAGCTTAGGGTCAGGGGAGGGCACTGAA. It is translated as CASSLGSGEGTE. The whole CDR3 region reads CASSLGSGEGTEAFF.

This clone was counted ten times or more. The CDR3 end lies 3 residues beyond the end of the read and is filled in from the germline J gene. The chain has TRBV15 and TRBJ1-1; the D gene is possibly TRBD1 (6 bases). The V gene lost 6 bases and the J gene lost 0 bases, with 17 bases spanning the gap. Looked up from germline, CDR1 is LNHNV and CDR2 is YYDKDF (reference sequence). The CDR3 covers 16 residues. The covered CDR3 bases are TGTGCCACCAGAGACCTCCCGACAGGCCTGAACACTGAA. Translated, it gives CATRDLPTGLNTE. The entire CDR3 reads CATRDLPTGLNTEAFF.

This clone was observed at least ten times. The read falls 3 residues short of the CDR3 end, and the missing part is taken from the germline J gene. V is TRBV6-1 and J is TRBJ1-5, with 8 nucleotides matching TRBD1. V lost 4 bases, J lost 1 base, and 6 bases stayed unmatched. CDR1 and CDR2 from the germline V gene are MNHNS and SASEGT. This CDR3 comprises 16 residues. Partial CDR3 DNA: TGTGCCAGCAGTGGGGCGAGACAGGGGAGCAATCAGCCC. Translating gives CASSGARQGSNQP. The full CDR3 reads CASSGARQGSNQPQHF.

Ten or more counts support this clone. CDR3 protein: CASSRSGTNEKLFF. The covered CDR3 bases are TGTGCCAGCAGCCGATCAGGAACCAATGAAAAA. This chain connects TRBV7-6 to TRBJ1-4; no clear D gene. The CDR3 is cut off 3 residues early in the read; its end comes from the germline J gene. Germline CDR1 is SGHVS and CDR2 is FNYEAQ. V lost 5 bases to trimming and J lost 5 bases, with 12 bases between them. There are 14 residues in the CDR3.

Many counts were recorded for this clone. Here the CDR3 reads CASSARRINEKLFF. Partial CDR3 DNA: TGTGCCAGCAGTGCCCGGCGGATTAATGAAAAA. The genes are TRBV6-1 and TRBJ1-4; D is uncertain. The CDR3 end is not reached by the read, which stops 3 residues before it; the germline J gene fills it in. The V end was cut by 4 bases, the J end by 4 bases, with 10 bases between. The germline CDR1 and CDR2 sequences are MNHNS and SASEGT. This CDR3 is built from 14 residues.

This clone was counted many times. CDR3 DNA, as far as it was read: TGTGCCAGCAGCTTGGTACACATGAACACTGAA. Protein sequence: CASSLVHMNTE. The full CDR3 protein is CASSLVHMNTEAFF. J is TRBJ1-1 and V is TRBV5-6; D not certain. The read stops 3 residues short of the end of the CDR3; the missing end is completed from the germline J gene. The V end was cut by 0 bases, the J end by 0 bases, with 6 bases between. Germline lookup yields CDR1 SGHDT and CDR2 YYEEEE. CDR3 size: 14 residues.

This clone was seen repeatedly, ten times or more. The read ends 3 residues early relative to the CDR3; the germline J gene fills the gap. The chain joins TRBV20-1 to TRBJ2-4; 10 nucleotides match TRBD2. The CDR3 consists of 14 residues. Germline CDR1 DFQATT, CDR2 SNEGSKA (reference sequence). The CDR3 loop is CSVNSGLARPVQYF. Incomplete CDR3 DNA: TGCAGTGTCAACTCGGGACTAGCGAGACCTGTT.

This clone has ten or more counts. The CDR3 end lies 3 residues beyond the end of the read and is filled in from the germline J gene. The chain links TRBV5-4 to TRBJ2-3, with 7 bases aligning to TRBD2. The V gene end was trimmed by 7 bases and the J gene end by 5 bases; junction bases not matched to a gene: 7. Germline V gene lookup returns CDR1 SGHNT and CDR2 YYREEE (reference sequence). The CDR3 is 13 residues long. The CDR3 here is CASAGWGGDTQYF. The DNA read from the CDR3 is TGTGCCAGCGCCGGTTGGGGGGGAGATACG. Complete variable domain (other parts from reference TRBV5-4 and TRBJ2-3): ETGVTQSPTHLIKTRGQQVTLRCSSQSGHNTVSWYQQALGQGPQFIFQYYREEENGRGNFPPRFSGLQFPNYSSELNVNALELDDSALYLCASAGWGGDTQYFGPGTRLTVL.

Many counts were recorded for this clone. This chain's CDR3 is CASSQDSPTGRGDTQYF. CDR3 DNA (partial): TGTGCCAGCAGCCAAGACTCCCCAACGGGTCGAGGAGATACG. The rearrangement joins TRBV3-1 (or the pseudogene TRBV3-2) to TRBJ2-3; D is unresolved. The CDR3 end is not reached by the read, which stops 3 residues before it; the germline J gene fills it in. Germline CDR1 LGHDT, CDR2 YNNKEL (reference sequence). This CDR3 comprises 17 residues. Trimming pared 0 bases from V and 5 bases from J, leaving 18 bases between.

This clone was counted ten times or more. The sequenced fragment ends 3 residues before the CDR3 boundary, so the rest is inferred from the germline J gene. The chain uses TRBV28 and TRBJ1-6; unclear D gene. Trimming took off 5 bases at V and 10 bases at J, with 15 bases between the two ends. CDR1 and CDR2 from the germline V gene are MDHEN and SYDVKM. The CDR3 length is 14 residues. CDR3 in amino acids: CASSTRVAASPLHF. The sequenced part of the CDR3 DNA is TGTGCCAGCAGTACAAGGGTAGCGGCGTCACCC. Filled out from reference TRBV28 and TRBJ1-6, the complete variable domain reads DVKVTQSSRYLVKRTGEKVFLECVQDMDHENMFWYRQDPGLGLRLIYFSYDVKMKEKGDIPEGYSVSREKKERFSLILESASTNQTSMYLCASSTRVAASPLHFGNGTRLTVT.

This clone was seen repeatedly, ten times or more. The CDR3 goes on 3 residues after the read ends, and that part is filled in from the germline J gene. The genes are TRBV5-6 and TRBJ1-1; 11 bases fit TRBD1. V dropped 3 bases and J dropped 1; count of bases not matched to a gene: 2. Germline CDR1 is SGHDT and CDR2 is YYEEEE. The CDR3 covers 15 residues. Here the CDR3 reads CASSSGQGGNTEAFF. The part of the CDR3 DNA that was read is TGTGCCAGCAGCTCGGGACAGGGGGGGAACACTGAA.